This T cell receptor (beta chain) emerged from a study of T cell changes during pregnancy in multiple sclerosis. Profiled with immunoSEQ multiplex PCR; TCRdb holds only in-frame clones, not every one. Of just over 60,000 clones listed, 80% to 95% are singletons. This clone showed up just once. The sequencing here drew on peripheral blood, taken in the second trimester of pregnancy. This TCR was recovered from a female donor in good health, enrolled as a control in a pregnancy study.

The CDR3 DNA follows: TGTGCCAGCAGTGAAGCGGCCCGGGAAAGCTATGGCTACACCTTC. Translated, it gives CASSEAARESYGYTF. The J gene is TRBJ1-2, the V gene TRBV6-1; unclear D gene. Germline CDR1 reads MNHNS; CDR2 reads SASEGT. The length of the CDR3 is 15 residues. V lost 0 bases and J lost 4, with 12 bases in between.